The 20 T cell receptor beta chains presented below share a single source sample, sequenced in a study of CD8 T cells in ankylosing spondylitis. MiXCR, applied by TCRdb to the 5' RACE reads, yields one record per CDR3 protein. Here the sample spans roughly 180,000 distinct CDR3 sequences, 10% to 15% being singletons. The sequencing sample was made of blood, either unsorted or a sorted T cell fraction (not recorded which). The receptors were gathered from a female donor with ankylosing spondylitis or in good health (not recorded which).

This clonotype was seen at least ten times. The rearrangement joins TRBV19 to TRBJ1-1, with D hard to call. The CDR3 runs to 12 residues. The V and J ends lost 7 bases and 1 base respectively, with 7 bases between them. Germline V gene sequence: CDR1 LNHDA, CDR2 SQIVND (reference sequence). The CDR3 sequence is CASTQWNTEAFF. Written as DNA, the CDR3 is TGTGCCAGTACCCAGTGGAACACTGAAGCTTTCTTT. The full variable domain, rest sourced from reference TRBV19 and TRBJ1-1, is DGGITQSPKYLFRKEGQNVTLSCEQNLNHDAMYWYRQDPGQGLRLIYYSQIVNDFQKGDIAEGYSVSREKKESFPLTVTSAQKNPTAFYLCASTQWNTEAFFGQGTRLTVV.

The J gene is TRBJ1-1, the V gene TRBV29-1, with D perhaps matching TRBD1 (6 bases). Germline V gene sequence: CDR1 SQVTM, CDR2 ANQGSEA. This CDR3 is built from 14 residues. Trimming removed 3 bases from V and 2 bases from J, with 13 bases in between. The CDR3 sequence: CSVDTGIRNTEAFF. The CDR3 bases are TGCAGCGTTGACACAGGGATTCGAAACACTGAAGCTTTCTTT.

The chain is built from TRBV2 and TRBJ2-5, with 8 bases aligning to TRBD2. CDR1 is SNHLY, CDR2 FYNNEI, per germline. The trim removed 7 bases at V and 1 base at J, leaving 5 bases unmatched. The CDR3 length is 14 residues. This CDR3 is CASNPGGAQETQYF. The CDR3 nucleotides are TGTGCCAGCAACCCGGGAGGGGCCCAAGAGACCCAGTACTTC. The full variable domain, its missing parts supplied by reference TRBV2 and TRBJ2-5, is EPEVTQTPSHQVTQMGQEVILRCVPISNHLYFYWYRQILGQKVEFLVSFYNNEISEKSEIFDDQFSVERPDGSNFTLKIRSTKLEDSAMYFCASNPGGAQETQYFGPGTRLLVL.

This clonotype was found many times. The chain recombines TRBV3-1 with TRBJ1-1, with D maybe TRBD1 (6 bases). Trimming pared 1 base from V and 1 base from J, leaving 10 bases between. Germline V gene data show CDR1 as LGHDT and CDR2 as YNNKEL (reference sequence). There are 15 residues in the CDR3. CDR3 amino acids: CASSQGGAGNTEAFF. CDR3 sequence (DNA): TGTGCCAGCAGCCAAGGGGGGGCGGGGAACACTGAAGCTTTCTTT. Supplemented by reference TRBV3-1 and TRBJ1-1, the full variable domain reads DTAVSQTPKYLVTQMGNDKSIKCEQNLGHDTMYWYKQDSKKFLKIMFSYNNKELIINETVPNRFSPKSPDKAHLNLHINSLELGDSAVYFCASSQGGAGNTEAFFGQGTRLTVV.

This clonotype was seen repeatedly, ten times or more. V and J are TRBV10-3 and TRBJ2-1, with D perhaps TRBD1 or TRBD2 (5 bases each). CDR3 length: 13 amino acids. Germline V gene data show CDR1 as ENHRY and CDR2 as SYGVKD. Trimming took off 8 bases at V and 12 bases at J, with 20 bases between the two ends. For the CDR3, the DNA is TGTGCCATCTCGACCGGGACCCAGCCTCGGCAGTTCTTC. As protein: CAISTGTQPRQFF.

This clonotype was seen repeatedly, ten times or more. The rearrangement links TRBV4-3 to TRBJ2-1; 9 bases line up with TRBD2. J lost 7 bases, V lost 0 bases, and 19 bases had no gene match. Germline-derived CDR1 and CDR2 are LGHNA and YSLEER. The CDR3 length is 20 residues. CDR3: CASSQDTYSGLAGPRNEQFF. The CDR3 DNA sequence: TGCGCCAGCAGCCAAGATACGTATTCTGGGCTAGCGGGACCGAGGAATGAGCAGTTCTTC.

Many counts were recorded for this clonotype. The CDR3 protein is CASRDGTSSNEQFF. The CDR3 DNA follows: TGTGCCAGCAGAGATGGGACTAGTTCGAATGAGCAGTTCTTC. This chain uses TRBV12-3 or TRBV12-4 with TRBJ2-1; 8 nucleotides line up with TRBD2. The V gene end was trimmed by 6 bases and the J gene end by 7 bases; junction bases not matched to a gene: 8. The CDR3 is 14 amino acids.

This clonotype has at least ten counts. The chain couples TRBV20-1 to TRBJ2-2, with 7 bases aligning to TRBD2. V trimming: 2 bases; J trimming: 2 bases; junction bases outside the gene matches: 5. This CDR3 has 15 amino acids. Germline CDR1 DFQATT, CDR2 SNEGSKA (reference sequence). DNA of the CDR3: TGCAGTGCTAGAAGGCGGGGGACCAACACCGGGGAGCTGTTTTTT. The encoded protein is CSARRRGTNTGELFF.

This clonotype appeared a single time. A read error may be the cause here, since a much bigger clone is one base away. This chain connects TRBV9 to TRBJ2-7; D is uncertain. The CDR3 contains 14 residues. Looked up from germline, CDR1 is SGDLS and CDR2 is YYNGEE. The CDR3: CAGSVDPATHEQYF. As DNA, the CDR3 is TGTGCCGGCAGCGTAGACCCAGCAACCCACGAGCAGTACTTC.

This clonotype occurred many times. This chain uses TRBV12-3 or TRBV12-4 with TRBJ1-2; 7 bases match TRBD1. There are 12 residues in the CDR3. Unmatched junction bases numbered 6, after V lost 9 bases and J lost 5 bases. The CDR3: CASLGQEYGYTF. CDR3 sequence (DNA): TGTGCCAGTCTTGGACAGGAATATGGCTACACCTTC.

This clonotype was observed at least ten times. The rearrangement links TRBV3-1 to TRBJ2-1, with 14 bases identical to TRBD2. Trimming at V came to 7 bases and at J to 9 bases, leaving 5 bases not matched to a gene. The CDR3 covers 14 residues. Germline loops: CDR1 LGHDT, CDR2 YNNKEL (reference sequence). The CDR3, as DNA: TGTGCCAGCACCGGGACTAGCGGGAGTAGTGAGCAGTTCTTC. Translating it yields CASTGTSGSSEQFF.

This clonotype has ten or more counts. Written as DNA, the CDR3 is TGCGCCAGCAGCTTGGGACAGGGGGGTCTTTATGCCTACAATGAGCAGTTCTTC. Residues: CASSLGQGGLYAYNEQFF. The chain combines TRBV5-1 with TRBJ2-1, with 9 bases lining up with TRBD1. The CDR3 has 18 residues. The V gene's germline CDR1 is SGHRS and CDR2 YFSETQ. The V segment lost 0 bases and the J segment 2 bases; nucleotides outside the gene matches: 9.

This clonotype was seen at least ten times. The chain joins TRBV29-1 to TRBJ2-7, with D perhaps matching TRBD2 (8 bases). Deletions cut 7 bases from V and 3 bases from J, with 19 bases between. Looked up from germline, CDR1 is SQVTM and CDR2 is ANQGSEA. The CDR3 has 14 residues. This CDR3 is CSATGEAGGYEQYF. In DNA, the CDR3 is TGCAGCGCAACAGGGGAGGCGGGAGGCTACGAGCAGTACTTC.

This clonotype occurred many times. V and J are TRBV7-9 and TRBJ1-2; 12 bases match TRBD1. The CDR3 extends over 15 amino acids. After removal of 5 bases from V and 3 bases from J, the junction contained 4 bases not matched to a gene. Germline loops: CDR1 SEHNR, CDR2 FQNEAQ (reference sequence). The CDR3 sequence is CASSGTGGTDYGYTF. CDR3 sequence (DNA): TGTGCCAGCAGCGGGACAGGGGGCACGGACTATGGCTACACCTTC.

This clonotype has ten or more counts. The V and J genes are TRBV20-1 and TRBJ2-7, with a possible D match to TRBD1 (6 bases). Per germline, CDR1 DFQATT and CDR2 SNEGSKA (reference sequence). V dropped 3 bases and J dropped 0 bases, with 12 bases sitting between them. CDR3 length: 14 residues. CDR3 amino acids: CSASQGLSSYEQYF. The CDR3, as DNA: TGCAGTGCTAGTCAGGGGCTGAGCTCCTACGAGCAGTACTTC.

Many counts were recorded for this clonotype. The chain employs TRBV5-1 and TRBJ1-4; D is unclear. The CDR3 is 16 amino acids. Germline values: CDR1 SGHRS, CDR2 YFSETQ. V was clipped by 4 bases and J by 0 bases, with 13 bases between them. The DNA of the CDR3 is TGCGCCAGCAGCCTCTATGGACGAGCAACTAATGAAAAACTGTTTTTT. Its protein product is CASSLYGRATNEKLFF.

This clonotype has a count of ten or more. The chain recombines TRBV15 with TRBJ2-1, with D possibly matching TRBD1 (5 bases). There are 15 residues in the CDR3. The V end lost 4 bases, the J end lost 0 bases, and 10 bases lay between the germline ends. CDR1 LNHNV and CDR2 YYDKDF come from the germline V gene (reference sequence). The CDR3 coding sequence is TGTGCCACCAGCACCCACAGGAGCTCCTACAATGAGCAGTTCTTC. Protein: CATSTHRSSYNEQFF.

Only one count was recorded for this clonotype. This may come from a read error, since a much larger clone is one base off. The CDR3 sequence: CASSYITNEQYF. The CDR3, as DNA: TGTGCCAGCAGTTACATAACGAACGAGCAGTACTTC. This rearrangement joins TRBV12-3 or TRBV12-4 to TRBJ2-7; D remains unclear. V lost 4 bases and J lost 5, with 9 bases in between. The CDR3 has 12 amino acids.

There are a few counts of this clonotype. V gene TRBV12-3 or TRBV12-4 combines with J gene TRBJ2-1; 8 bases are a match to TRBD1. After removal of 5 bases from V and 8 bases from J, the junction contained 5 bases not matched to a gene. This CDR3 region has 13 residues. The CDR3 DNA is TGTGCCAGCAGTCCAAGGACAGGGTATGAGCAGTTCTTC. This sequence encodes CASSPRTGYEQFF.

The chain joins TRBV7-2 to TRBJ2-7; D is possibly TRBD2 (6 bases). The CDR3 has 15 residues. CDR1 and CDR2 from the germline V gene are SGHTA and FQGNSA. The V gene lost 4 bases and the J gene lost 7 bases, with 20 bases spanning the gap. The CDR3 protein is CASSWTGLSAGEQYF. The CDR3, as DNA: TGTGCCAGCAGCTGGACTGGCCTCTCGGCGGGGGAGCAGTACTTC.